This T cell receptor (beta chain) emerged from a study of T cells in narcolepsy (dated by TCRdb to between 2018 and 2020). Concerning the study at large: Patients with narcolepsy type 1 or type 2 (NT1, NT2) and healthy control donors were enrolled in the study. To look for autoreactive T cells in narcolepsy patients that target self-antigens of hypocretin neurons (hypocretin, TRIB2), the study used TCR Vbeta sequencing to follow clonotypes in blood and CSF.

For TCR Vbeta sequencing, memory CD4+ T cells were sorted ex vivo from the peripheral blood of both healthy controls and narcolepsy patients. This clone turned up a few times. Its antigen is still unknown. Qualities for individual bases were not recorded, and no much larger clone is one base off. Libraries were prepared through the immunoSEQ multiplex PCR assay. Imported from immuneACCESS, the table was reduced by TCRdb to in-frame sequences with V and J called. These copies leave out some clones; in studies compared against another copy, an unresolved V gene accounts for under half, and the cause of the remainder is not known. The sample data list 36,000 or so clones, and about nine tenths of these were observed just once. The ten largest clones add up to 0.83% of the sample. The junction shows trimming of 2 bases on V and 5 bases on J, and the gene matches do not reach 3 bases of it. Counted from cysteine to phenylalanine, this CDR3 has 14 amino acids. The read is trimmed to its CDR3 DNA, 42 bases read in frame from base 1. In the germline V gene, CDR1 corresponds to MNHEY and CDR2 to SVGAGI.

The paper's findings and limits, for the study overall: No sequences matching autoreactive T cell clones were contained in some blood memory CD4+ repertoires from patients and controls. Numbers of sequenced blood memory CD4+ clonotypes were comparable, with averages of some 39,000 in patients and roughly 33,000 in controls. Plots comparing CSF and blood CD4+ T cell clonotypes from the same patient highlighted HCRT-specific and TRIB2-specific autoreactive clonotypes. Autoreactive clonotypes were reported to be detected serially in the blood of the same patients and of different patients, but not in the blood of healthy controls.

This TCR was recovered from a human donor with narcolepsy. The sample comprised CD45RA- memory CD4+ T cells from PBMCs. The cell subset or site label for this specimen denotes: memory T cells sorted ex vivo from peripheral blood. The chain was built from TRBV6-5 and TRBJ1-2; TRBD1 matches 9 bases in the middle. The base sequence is TGTGCCAGCAGTTACCGGGGACAGGGATATGGCTACACCTTC. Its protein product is CASSYRGQGYGYTF.